The source of this TCR beta chain is a study of beta chain features in type 1 diabetes. Study-wide background: Patients were similar to healthy donors in age and gender (as well as in cell yields).

All of the isolated RNA was reverse transcribed, so expressed TCRB transcripts were sequenced. This table comes from immunoSEQ multiplex PCR, and its TCRdb copy is limited to in-frame clones, with some not included. The table lists 300,000 to 450,000 clones, around an eighth of them singletons. Findings and caveats of the study: Shorter TCRB CDR3s, moderately but significantly so, marked every one of the four CD4+ subsets in Type 1 diabetes patients. Whether HLA type affects TCRB rearrangement stayed undetermined in the present work.

This clone was detected a few times. Its antigen is undetermined. Material: naive CD4+ T cells from blood. This TCR was recovered from a woman aged 18-29 years with type 1 diabetes.

CDR3: CASSEISMNNEQFF. In DNA form, the CDR3 reads TGCGCCAGCAGCGAGATTAGCATGAACAATGAGCAGTTCTTC. The J gene is TRBJ2-1, the V gene TRBV5-1; D remains unclear. CDR1 is SGHRS, CDR2 YFSETQ, per germline. The CDR3 is 14 amino acids. V was shortened by 4 bases and J by 5 bases, with 13 bases between the two germline ends.